The clone carrying this TCR beta chain was picked up one time. In the study's own analysis: Amplification from reference gene primers served as the basis for estimated nucleated cell counts. The repertoire was sequenced with immunoSEQ multiplex PCR; TCRdb's copy has only in-frame clones and lacks some. D and trimming come from the DNA, and the V and J calls and clone size come from that table. This table holds 90,000 to 100,000 clones, roughly 83% found once. CDR1 is SGHDT and CDR2 is YYEEEE in the germline V gene. CDR3 size: 14 residues. The ends lost 3 bases at V and 4 bases at J; junction bases unmatched: 5. The data derive from a study of blood T cell repertoires in COVID-19. Study-level background: Acute and convalescent COVID-19 samples came from the United States, Italy and Spain. In each case, the material was cDNA or gDNA derived from T cells, B-cell-depleted T cells, or PBMCs.

This TCR was recovered from a woman aged 60-75 years with acute or convalescent COVID-19. This chain joins TRBV5-6 and TRBJ1-1, with TRBD1 matching 8 bases. The specimen sequenced was peripheral blood. The CDR3 sequence is CASSWRTGPTEAFF. CDR3 nucleotides: TGTGCCAGCAGCTGGAGGACAGGGCCCACTGAAGCTTTCTTT.